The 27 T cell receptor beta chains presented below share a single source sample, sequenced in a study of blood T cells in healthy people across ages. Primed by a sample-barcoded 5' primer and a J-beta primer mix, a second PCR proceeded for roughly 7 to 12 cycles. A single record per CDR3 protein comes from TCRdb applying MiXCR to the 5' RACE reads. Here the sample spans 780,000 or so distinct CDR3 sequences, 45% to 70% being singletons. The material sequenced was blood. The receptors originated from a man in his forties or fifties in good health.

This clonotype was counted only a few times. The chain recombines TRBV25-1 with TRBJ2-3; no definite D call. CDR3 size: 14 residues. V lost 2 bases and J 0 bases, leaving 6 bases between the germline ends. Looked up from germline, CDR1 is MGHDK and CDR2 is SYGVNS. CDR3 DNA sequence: TGTGCCAGCAGTGAACCTCAAAGCACAGATACGCAGTATTTT. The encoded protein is CASSEPQSTDTQYF.

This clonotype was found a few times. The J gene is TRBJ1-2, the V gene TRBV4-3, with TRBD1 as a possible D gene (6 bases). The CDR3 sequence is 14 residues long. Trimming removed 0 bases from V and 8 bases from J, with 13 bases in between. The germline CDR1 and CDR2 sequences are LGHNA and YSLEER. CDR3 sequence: CASSQDARGRGYTF. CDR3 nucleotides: TGCGCCAGCAGCCAAGATGCCCGGGGGCGAGGCTACACCTTC.

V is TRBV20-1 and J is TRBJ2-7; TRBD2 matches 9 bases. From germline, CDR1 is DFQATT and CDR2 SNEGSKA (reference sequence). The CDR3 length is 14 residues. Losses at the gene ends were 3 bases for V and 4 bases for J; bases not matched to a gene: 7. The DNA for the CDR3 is TGCAGTGCTAGGGAAGCGGGAGGTAATTACGAGCAGTACTTC. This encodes CSAREAGGNYEQYF.

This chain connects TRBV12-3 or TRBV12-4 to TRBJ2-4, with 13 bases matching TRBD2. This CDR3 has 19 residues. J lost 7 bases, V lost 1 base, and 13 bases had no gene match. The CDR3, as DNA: TGTGCCAGCAGTTTAGGCTTTACGGGACTAGCGGGGAACAGGAACATTCAGTACTTC. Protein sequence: CASSLGFTGLAGNRNIQYF.

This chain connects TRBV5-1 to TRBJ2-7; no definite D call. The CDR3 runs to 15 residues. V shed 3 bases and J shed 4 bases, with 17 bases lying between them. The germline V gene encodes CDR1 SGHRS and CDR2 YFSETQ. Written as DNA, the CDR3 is TGCGCCAGCAGCTCGGCTGGGGTAGGGCCTTACGAGCAGTACTTC. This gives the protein CASSSAGVGPYEQYF. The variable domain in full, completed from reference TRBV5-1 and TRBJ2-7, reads KAGVTQTPRYLIKTRGQQVTLSCSPISGHRSVSWYQQTPGQGLQFLFEYFSETQRNKGNFPGRFSGRQFSNSRSEMNVSTLELGDSALYLCASSSAGVGPYEQYFGPGTRLTVT.

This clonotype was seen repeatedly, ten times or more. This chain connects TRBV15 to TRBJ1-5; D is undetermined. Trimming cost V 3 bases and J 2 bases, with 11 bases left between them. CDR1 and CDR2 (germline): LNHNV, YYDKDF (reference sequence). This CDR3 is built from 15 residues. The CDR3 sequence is CATSSQGSGNQPQHF. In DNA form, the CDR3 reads TGTGCCACCAGCAGCCAAGGATCGGGCAATCAGCCCCAGCATTTT.

The CDR3 spells CASSPELTESTQYF. In DNA form, the CDR3 reads TGCGCCAGCAGCCCGGAACTAACGGAGTCTACGCAGTATTTT. V is TRBV5-1 and J is TRBJ2-3; D not certain. From germline, CDR1 is SGHRS and CDR2 YFSETQ. The CDR3 length is 14 residues. Trimming took off 4 bases at V and 8 bases at J, with 17 bases between the two ends.

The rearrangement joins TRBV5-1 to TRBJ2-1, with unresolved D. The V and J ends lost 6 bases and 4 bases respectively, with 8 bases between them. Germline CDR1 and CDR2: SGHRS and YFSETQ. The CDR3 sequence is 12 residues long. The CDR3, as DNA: TGCGCCAGCACCCAAGCATACAATGAGCAGTTCTTC. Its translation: CASTQAYNEQFF.

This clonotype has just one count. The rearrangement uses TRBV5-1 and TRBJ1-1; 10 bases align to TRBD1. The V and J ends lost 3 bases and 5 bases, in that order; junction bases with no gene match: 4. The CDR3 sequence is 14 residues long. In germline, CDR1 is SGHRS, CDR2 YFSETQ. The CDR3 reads CASSSQGQGTEAFF. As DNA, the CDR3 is TGCGCCAGCAGCTCACAGGGACAGGGGACTGAAGCTTTCTTT.

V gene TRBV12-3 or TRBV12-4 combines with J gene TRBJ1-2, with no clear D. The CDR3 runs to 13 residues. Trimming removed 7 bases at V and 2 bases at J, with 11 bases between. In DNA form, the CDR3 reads TGTGCCAGCACCCTCTCGGGAAACTATGGCTACACCTTC. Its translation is CASTLSGNYGYTF.

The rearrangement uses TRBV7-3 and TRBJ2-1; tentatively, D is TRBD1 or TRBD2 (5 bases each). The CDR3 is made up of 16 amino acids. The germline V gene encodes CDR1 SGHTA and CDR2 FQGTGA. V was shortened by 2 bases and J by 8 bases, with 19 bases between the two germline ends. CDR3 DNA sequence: TGTGCCAGCAGCTTATCACCCGAGATCACGGGGCATGAGCAGTTCTTC. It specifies CASSLSPEITGHEQFF.

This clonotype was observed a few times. CDR3 loop: CASSLDAGGNTEAFF. CDR3 nucleotide sequence: TGCGCCAGCAGCTTGGATGCAGGGGGGAACACTGAAGCTTTCTTT. The V and J genes are TRBV5-1 and TRBJ1-1; 7 bases map to TRBD1. Germline V gene lookup returns CDR1 SGHRS and CDR2 YFSETQ. V trimming: 0 bases; J trimming: 1 base; junction bases outside the gene matches: 3. There are 15 residues in the CDR3.

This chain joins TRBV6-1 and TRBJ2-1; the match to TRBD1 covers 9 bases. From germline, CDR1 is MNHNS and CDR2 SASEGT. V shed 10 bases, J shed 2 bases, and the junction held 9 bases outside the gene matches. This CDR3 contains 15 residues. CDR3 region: CANSAGDRAYNEQFF. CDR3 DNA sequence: TGTGCCAACTCCGCCGGGGACAGGGCCTACAATGAGCAGTTCTTC.

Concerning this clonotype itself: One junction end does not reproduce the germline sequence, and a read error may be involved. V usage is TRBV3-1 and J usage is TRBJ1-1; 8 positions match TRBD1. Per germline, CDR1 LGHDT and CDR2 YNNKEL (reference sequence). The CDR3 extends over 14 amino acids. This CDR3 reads CASGQDNRGDEAFF. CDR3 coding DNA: TGTGCCAGCGGCCAAGATAACAGGGGGGATGAAGCTTTCTTT.

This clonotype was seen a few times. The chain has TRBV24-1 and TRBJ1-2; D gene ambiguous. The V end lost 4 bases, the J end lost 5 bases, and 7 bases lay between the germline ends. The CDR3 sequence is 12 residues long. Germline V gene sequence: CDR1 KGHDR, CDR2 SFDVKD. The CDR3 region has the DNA TGTGCCACCAGTGAGGGATCATATGGCTACACCTTC. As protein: CATSEGSYGYTF.

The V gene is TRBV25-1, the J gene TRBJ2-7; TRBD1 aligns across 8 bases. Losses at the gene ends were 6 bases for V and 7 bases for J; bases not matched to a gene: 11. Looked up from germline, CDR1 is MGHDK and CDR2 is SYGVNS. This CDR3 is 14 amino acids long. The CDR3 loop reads CASRARQGALEQYF. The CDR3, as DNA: TGTGCCAGCAGGGCAAGGCAGGGGGCGTTGGAGCAGTACTTC.

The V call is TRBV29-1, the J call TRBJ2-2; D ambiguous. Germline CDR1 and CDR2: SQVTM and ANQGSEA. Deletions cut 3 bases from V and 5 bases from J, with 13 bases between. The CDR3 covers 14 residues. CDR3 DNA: TGCAGCGTTGAGGTTATGGCCGGGACCGGGGAGCTGTTTTTT. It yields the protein CSVEVMAGTGELFF.

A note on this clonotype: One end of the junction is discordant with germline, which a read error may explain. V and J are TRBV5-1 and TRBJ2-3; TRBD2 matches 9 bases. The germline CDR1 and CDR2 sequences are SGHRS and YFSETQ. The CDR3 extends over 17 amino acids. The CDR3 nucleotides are TGCGCCAGCAGCCGAGACCCTAGCGGGGCGGGCACAGATACTCAGTATTTT. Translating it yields CASSRDPSGAGTDTQYF.

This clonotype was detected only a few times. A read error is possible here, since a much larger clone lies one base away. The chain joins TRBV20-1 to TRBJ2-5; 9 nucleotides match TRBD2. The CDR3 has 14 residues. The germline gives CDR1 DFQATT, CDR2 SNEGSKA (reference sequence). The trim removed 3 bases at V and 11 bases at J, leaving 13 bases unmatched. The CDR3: CSASLGGGADEQYF. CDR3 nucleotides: TGCAGTGCTAGTCTCGGCGGGGGGGCCGATGAGCAGTACTTC.

CDR3 amino acids: CASSVSRQGLYNEQFF. CDR3 DNA: TGTGCCAGCAGCGTCTCCAGGCAGGGTCTTTACAATGAGCAGTTCTTC. V gene TRBV9 combines with J gene TRBJ2-1, with a weak D call TRBD1 (5 bases). CDR1 and CDR2 (germline): SGDLS, YYNGEE. The CDR3 contains 16 residues. The ends were cut back, 2 bases at V and 4 bases at J, with 16 bases in the middle.

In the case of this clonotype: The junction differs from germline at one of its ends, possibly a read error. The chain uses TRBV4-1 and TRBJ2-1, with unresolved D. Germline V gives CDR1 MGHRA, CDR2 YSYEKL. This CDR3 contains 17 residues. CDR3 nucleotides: TGCGCCAGCAGCCGCCCGGGCGGCCTGATAGGGTACAATGAGCAGTTCTTT. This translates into CASSRPGGLIGYNEQFF.

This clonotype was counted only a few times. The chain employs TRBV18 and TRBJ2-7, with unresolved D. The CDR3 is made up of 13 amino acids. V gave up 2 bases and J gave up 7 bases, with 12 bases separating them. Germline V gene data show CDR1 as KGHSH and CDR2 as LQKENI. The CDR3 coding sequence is TGTGCCAGCTCACCATCACCAAATTCAGAGCAGTACTTC. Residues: CASSPSPNSEQYF.

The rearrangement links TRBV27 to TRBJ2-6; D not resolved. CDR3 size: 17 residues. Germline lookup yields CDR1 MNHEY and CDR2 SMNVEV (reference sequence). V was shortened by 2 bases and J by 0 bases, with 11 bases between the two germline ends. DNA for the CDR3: TGTGCCAGCAGTTTAGGGGATTCCCTCTCTGGGGCCAACGTCCTGACTTTC. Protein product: CASSLGDSLSGANVLTF.

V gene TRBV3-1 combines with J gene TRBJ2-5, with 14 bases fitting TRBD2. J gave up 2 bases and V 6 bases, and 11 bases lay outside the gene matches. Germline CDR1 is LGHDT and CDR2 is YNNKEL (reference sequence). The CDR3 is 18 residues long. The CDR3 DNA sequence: TGTGCCAGCAGTCCCGGACTAGCGGGGGGAGTATTTCAAGAGACCCAGTACTTC. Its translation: CASSPGLAGGVFQETQYF.

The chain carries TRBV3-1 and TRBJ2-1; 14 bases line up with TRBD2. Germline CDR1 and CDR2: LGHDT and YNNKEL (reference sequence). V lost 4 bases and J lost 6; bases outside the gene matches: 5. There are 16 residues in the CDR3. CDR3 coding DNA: TGTGCCAGCAGCCTTGGGACTAGCGGGAGTTCCAATGAGCAGTTCTTC. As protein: CASSLGTSGSSNEQFF.

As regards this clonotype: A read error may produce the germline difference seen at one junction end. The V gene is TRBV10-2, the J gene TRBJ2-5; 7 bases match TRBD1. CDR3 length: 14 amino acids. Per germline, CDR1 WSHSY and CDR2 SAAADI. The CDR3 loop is CAGRTAGGDETQYF. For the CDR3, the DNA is TGCGCCGGCAGGACGGCAGGGGGTGACGAGACCCAGTACTTC.

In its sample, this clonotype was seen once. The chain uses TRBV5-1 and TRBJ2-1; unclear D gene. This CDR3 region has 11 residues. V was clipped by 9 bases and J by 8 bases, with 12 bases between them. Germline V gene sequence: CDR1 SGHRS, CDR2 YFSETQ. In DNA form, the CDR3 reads TGCGCCACCAGACGGACGGATGAGCAGTTCTTC. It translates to CATRRTDEQFF.